These T cell receptor beta chains were read from a single sample in a study of regulatory T cells in long-lasting Graves disease. TCRdb redid the calling of the multiplex PCR reads with MiXCR, one entry per CDR3 protein. The sample records 450,000 or so distinct CDR3 sequences, roughly 20% being singletons. The sample consisted of peripheral blood mononuclear cells (PBMCs), taken when the disease was refractory, from a patient treated with antithyroid drugs. The receptors come from a female donor with Graves disease. Both conserved end residues are part of each CDR3. D genes are given only for firm matches. For some rows the clone size is stated as once, few or many, or as a class when expanded; others skip it.

CDR3 protein | CDR3 DNA | J gene | V gene | D gene | clone size
CASSSTGTANYEQYF | TGTGCCAGCAGTTCAACCGGGACAGCCAATTACGAGCAGTACTTC | TRBJ2-7 | TRBV6-2/TRBV6-3 | TRBD1 | few
CASSSSTVIGYYGYTF | TGTGCCAGCAGTTCGTCTACCGTAATCGGGTACTATGGCTACACCTTC | TRBJ1-2 | TRBV6-9 | . | many
CSARDSLSYEQYF | TGCAGTGCCCGGGACAGTCTCTCCTACGAGCAGTACTTC | TRBJ2-7 | TRBV20-1 | TRBD1 | few
CASRRMNTEAFF | TGTGCCAGCAGGCGAATGAACACTGAAGCTTTCTTT | TRBJ1-1 | TRBV12-3/TRBV12-4 | . | many
CASSLSGRGTRETQYF | TGTGCCAGCAGCTTAAGCGGGAGGGGTACGAGAGAGACCCAGTACTTC | TRBJ2-5 | TRBV7-9 | TRBD2 | once
CSVKSGQTYEQYF | TGCAGCGTGAAGTCGGGACAGACCTACGAGCAGTACTTC | TRBJ2-7 | TRBV29-1 | TRBD1 | many
CSVEESSYNEQFF | TGCAGCGTTGAGGAGAGCTCCTACAATGAGCAGTTCTTC | TRBJ2-1 | TRBV29-1 | . | .
CATSDLAGGSNEQFF | TGTGCCACCAGTGATTTAGCGGGAGGGTCGAATGAGCAGTTCTTC | TRBJ2-1 | TRBV24-1 | TRBD2 | .
CAISGGQETQYF | TGTGCCATCAGTGGGGGGCAAGAGACCCAGTACTTC | TRBJ2-5 | TRBV10-3 | . | many
CASSETGTGGAYGYTF | TGTGCCAGCAGCGAAACCGGGACAGGGGGCGCCTATGGCTACACCTTC | TRBJ1-2 | TRBV7-9 | TRBD1 | .
CASSSPGRYEQYF | TGCGCCAGCAGCTCGCCGGGGCGCTACGAGCAGTACTTC | TRBJ2-7 | TRBV10-2 | . | .
CAWSRDPGVYGQYF | TGTGCCTGGTCTAGGGATCCTGGGGTCTACGGGCAGTACTTC | TRBJ2-7 | TRBV30 | . | few
CASSVEGSADYEQYF | TGTGCCAGCAGCGTAGAGGGGAGCGCAGATTACGAGCAGTACTTC | TRBJ2-7 | TRBV9 | . | many
CASKQGVDYEQYF | TGCGCCAGCAAACAGGGTGTAGACTACGAGCAGTACTTC | TRBJ2-7 | TRBV10-2 | . | few
CASSTISGQSGANVLTF | TGTGCCAGTAGTACGATTTCGGGACAGTCTGGGGCCAACGTCCTGACTTTC | TRBJ2-6 | TRBV19 | TRBD1 | .
CSATDLRNTGELFF | TGCAGTGCAACAGACTTACGCAACACCGGGGAGCTGTTTTTT | TRBJ2-2 | TRBV20-1 | . | .
CASTLGGNTEAFF | TGTGCCAGCACCCTGGGCGGGAACACTGAAGCTTTCTTT | TRBJ1-1 | TRBV7-2 | . | few
CAIRGTSGNRESYEQYF | TGTGCCATCAGGGGGACTAGCGGGAACAGAGAGAGCTACGAGCAGTACTTC | TRBJ2-7 | TRBV10-3 | TRBD2 | many
CASSDNQNYYEQYF | TGTGCCAGCAGTGACAATCAGAATTACTACGAGCAGTACTTC | TRBJ2-7 | TRBV28 | . | once
CASSKQTGGNQPQHF | TGTGCCAGCAGCAAACAGACAGGGGGCAATCAGCCCCAGCATTTT | TRBJ1-5 | TRBV7-8 | TRBD1 | .